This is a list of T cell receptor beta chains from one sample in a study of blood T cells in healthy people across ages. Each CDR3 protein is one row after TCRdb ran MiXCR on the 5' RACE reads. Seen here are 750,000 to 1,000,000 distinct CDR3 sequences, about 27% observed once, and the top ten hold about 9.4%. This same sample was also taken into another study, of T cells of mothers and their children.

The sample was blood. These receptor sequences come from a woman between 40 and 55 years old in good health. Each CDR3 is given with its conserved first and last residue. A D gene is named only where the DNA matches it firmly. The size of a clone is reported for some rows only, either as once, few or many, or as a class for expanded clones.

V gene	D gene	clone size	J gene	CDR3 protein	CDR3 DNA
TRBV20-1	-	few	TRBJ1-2	CSALKSGDGYTF	TGCAGTGCCCTAAAGTCCGGGGACGGCTACACCTTC
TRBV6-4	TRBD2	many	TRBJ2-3	CASSPPERGILPSTDTQYF	TGTGCCAGCAGCCCCCCCGAGCGGGGTATCTTACCTAGCACAGATACGCAGTATTTT
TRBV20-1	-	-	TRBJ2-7	CSAERDPYEQYF	TGCAGTGCTGAGAGGGACCCCTACGAGCAGTACTTC
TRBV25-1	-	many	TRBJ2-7	CASSEFGGSYEQYF	TGTGCCAGCAGTGAATTCGGTGGCTCCTACGAGCAGTACTTC
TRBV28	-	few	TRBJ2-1	CASSFHNRNEQFF	TGTGCCAGCAGTTTTCATAACCGGAATGAGCAGTTCTTC
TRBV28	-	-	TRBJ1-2	CASSLLQKRGYTF	TGTGCCAGCAGTTTACTCCAAAAGCGGGGCTACACCTTC
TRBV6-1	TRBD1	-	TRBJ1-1	CASSERTGRGTEAFF	TGTGCCAGCAGTGAAAGGACAGGGCGGGGGACTGAAGCTTTCTTT
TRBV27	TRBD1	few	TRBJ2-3	CASRQGAPDTQYF	TGTGCCAGCAGGCAGGGGGCGCCAGATACGCAGTATTTT
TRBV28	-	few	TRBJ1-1	CASSFPFTEAFF	TGTGCCAGCAGTTTTCCGTTCACTGAAGCTTTCTTT
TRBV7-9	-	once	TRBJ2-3	CASSLWGRGTDTQYF	TGTGCCAGCAGCTTATGGGGACGGGGAACAGATACGCAGTATTTT
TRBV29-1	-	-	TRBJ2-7	CSVGVSGYEQYF	TGCAGCGTTGGGGTATCAGGCTACGAGCAGTACTTC
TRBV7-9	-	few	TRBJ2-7	CASSLAKEGRSEQYF	TGTGCCAGCAGCTTAGCGAAGGAGGGCCGTTCCGAGCAGTACTTC
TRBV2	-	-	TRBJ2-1	CASSEESYRGASSHNEQFF	TGTGCCAGCAGTGAAGAGTCTTATAGGGGTGCCAGCTCCCACAATGAGCAGTTCTTC
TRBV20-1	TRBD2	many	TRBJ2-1	CSAASGGYNEQFF	TGCAGTGCTGCTAGCGGGGGGTACAATGAGCAGTTCTTC
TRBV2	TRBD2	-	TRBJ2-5	CASPAGGRETQYF	TGTGCTTCACCAGCGGGGGGGCGAGAGACCCAGTACTTC
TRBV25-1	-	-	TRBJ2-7	CASSESLYEQYF	TGTGCCAGCAGTGAATCTCTATACGAGCAGTACTTC
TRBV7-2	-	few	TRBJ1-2	CASFRLGAPTSNYGYTF	TGTGCCAGTTTTAGACTGGGGGCCCCCACTTCTAACTATGGCTACACCTTC
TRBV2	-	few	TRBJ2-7	CASTPYGGQYEQYF	TGTGCCAGCACCCCATACGGCGGGCAGTACGAGCAGTACTTC